The T cell receptor (beta chain) under discussion was sequenced for a study of blood T cell repertoires in COVID-19. Study summary: Acute-phase and convalescent COVID-19 samples originated in the United States, Italy and Spain.

In the source study's methods: The authors estimated nucleated cell counts from reference gene primer amplification. The assay was immunoSEQ multiplex PCR, and TCRdb's table has in-frame clones only and misses some. That table supplies the V and J calls and clone size; D and trimming were determined from the DNA. The sample includes about 46,000 clones, around 87% seen only once; the top ten take just over 3%. CDR1 SQVTM and CDR2 ANQGSEA come from the germline V gene. CDR3 length: 12 residues. Germline trimming cut 7 bases from V and 5 bases from J; bases unmatched to any gene: 5. This study enrolled people aged about 18 to 100 from around 26 US geographic areas. Each participant's cohort was designated according to participant-reported clinical history.

This sequence was found in a woman in her forties or fifties who had recovered from COVID-19. The rearrangement links TRBV29-1 to TRBJ2-1; 7 bases are a match to TRBD2. The sample was PBMCs or T cells enriched from blood (not recorded which). CDR3 loop: CSAGRADNEQFF. CDR3 nucleotides: TGCAGCGCTGGGAGGGCCGACAATGAGCAGTTCTTC.